The 17 T cell receptor beta chains given below trace back to one sample, sequenced in a study of blood T cell repertoires in COVID-19. The table came from immunoSEQ multiplex PCR; TCRdb's copy has only in-frame clones and leaves some out. Seen here are under 300,000 clones, 86% observed once, and the top ten hold 2.2%. Source material: peripheral blood. Source of these receptors: a man aged 30-40 years who had recovered from COVID-19.

The chain carries TRBV19 and TRBJ1-2, with TRBD1 matching over 7 bases. V lost 5 bases to trimming and J lost 2 bases; unmatched junction nucleotides: 5. This CDR3 spans 14 amino acids. The germline CDR1 and CDR2 sequences are LNHDA and SQIVND (reference sequence). The CDR3 DNA sequence: TGTGCCAGTAGTGGGTGGGACAGCAACTATGGCTACACCTTC. Its protein product is CASSGWDSNYGYTF. Looking up the rest from reference TRBV19 and TRBJ1-2 gives the full variable domain: DGGITQSPKYLFRKEGQNVTLSCEQNLNHDAMYWYRQDPGQGLRLIYYSQIVNDFQKGDIAEGYSVSREKKESFPLTVTSAQKNPTAFYLCASSGWDSNYGYTFGSGTRLTVV.

This clone has more than one count but fewer than ten. The rearrangement joins TRBV6-5 to TRBJ1-5; 7 nucleotides line up with TRBD1. The CDR3 is made up of 15 amino acids. Germline V CDR1 and CDR2: MNHEY, SVGAGI. The V gene end was trimmed by 4 bases and the J gene end by 3 bases; junction bases not matched to a gene: 6. The CDR3 DNA reads TGTGCCAGCAGTTCCCAAGGGGGCATCAATCAGCCCCAGCATTTT. The encoded protein is CASSSQGGINQPQHF.

CDR3 bases: TGTGCCAGCAGTCCAACCGTGGAGCGACAGGGAGGTCAGCCCCAGCATTTT. It codes for CASSPTVERQGGQPQHF. This chain joins TRBV3-1 (or the pseudogene TRBV3-2) and TRBJ1-5; 7 bases map to TRBD1. From germline, CDR1 is LGHDT and CDR2 YNNKEL (reference sequence). The CDR3 has 17 residues. The V and J ends lost 6 bases and 6 bases, in that order; junction bases with no gene match: 17.

This clone was observed a single time. The V gene is TRBV6-5, the J gene TRBJ2-3, with D unclear. The CDR3 has 13 amino acids. The germline gives CDR1 MNHEY, CDR2 SVGAGI. V shed 2 bases and J shed 1 base, with 4 bases lying between them. Here the CDR3 reads CASSYEGTDTQYF. CDR3 sequence (DNA): TGTGCCAGCAGTTACGAGGGCACAGATACGCAGTATTTT.

J is TRBJ1-5 and V is TRBV7-2; possible D gene TRBD1, 5 bases. The CDR3 covers 15 residues. V dropped 4 bases and J dropped 2 bases, with 12 bases sitting between them. Germline V gene lookup returns CDR1 SGHTA and CDR2 FQGNSA. CDR3 DNA: TGTGCCAGCAGCTGGGGAAGGGGTGGCAATCAGCCCCAGCATTTT. It encodes CASSWGRGGNQPQHF.

This sequence joins TRBV2 and TRBJ2-1, with D perhaps TRBD2 (6 bases). This CDR3 is 13 amino acids long. The germline gives CDR1 SNHLY, CDR2 FYNNEI. V gave up 6 bases and J gave up 8 bases, with 14 bases separating them. The CDR3 sequence is CASRAIGEDEQFF. The CDR3 DNA follows: TGTGCCAGCAGGGCTATCGGGGAGGATGAGCAGTTCTTC.

Only one count was recorded for this clone. This rearrangement joins TRBV11-2 to TRBJ2-7; 8 nucleotides match TRBD1. The germline CDR1 and CDR2 sequences are SGHAT and FQNNGV. This CDR3 is built from 14 residues. With V trimmed by 5 bases and J by 4 bases, 7 bases remained unmatched. CDR3 amino acids: CASSRDGQGYEQYF. The CDR3 coding sequence is TGTGCCAGCAGCCGAGACGGACAGGGATACGAGCAGTACTTC.

This rearrangement joins TRBV27 to TRBJ2-7; TRBD2 matches at 8 bases. The CDR3 consists of 15 residues. Per the germline V gene, CDR1 is MNHEY and CDR2 is SMNVEV (reference sequence). V shed 8 bases and J 3 bases; nucleotides not matched to a gene: 12. The chain's CDR3 is CASRFGLAGIYEQYF. CDR3 in DNA: TGTGCCAGCCGATTTGGGCTAGCGGGTATCTACGAGCAGTACTTC.

The chain employs TRBV30 and TRBJ2-7, with D hard to call. The CDR3 is 15 residues long. Germline V gene lookup returns CDR1 GTSNPN and CDR2 SVGIG (reference sequence). Between the trimmed V and J ends, which lost 6 bases and 0 bases, there was a span of 18 bases. For the CDR3, the DNA is TGTGCCTGCCGTACACCCAGGCGAATCTCCTACGAGCAGTACTTC. Its translation: CACRTPRRISYEQYF.

The chain links TRBV6-5 to TRBJ1-4; possible D gene TRBD1, 6 bases. The V gene lost 2 bases and the J gene lost 4 bases, with 11 bases spanning the gap. The CDR3 runs to 15 residues. CDR1 is MNHEY and CDR2 is SVGAGI in the germline V gene. CDR3 loop: CASSYLTGRNEKLFF. The DNA for the CDR3 is TGTGCCAGCAGTTACCTCACAGGGCGTAATGAAAAACTGTTTTTT.

This rearrangement joins TRBV6-6 to TRBJ2-1, with 13 positions matching TRBD2. The CDR3 is made up of 15 amino acids. Per the germline V gene, CDR1 is MNHNY and CDR2 is SVGAGI (reference sequence). V shed 2 bases, J shed 9 bases, and the junction held 4 bases outside the gene matches. CDR3 sequence: CASSYTSGGDAEQFF. The CDR3 bases are TGTGCCAGCAGTTACACTAGCGGGGGGGATGCTGAGCAGTTCTTC.

The chain employs TRBV21-1 and TRBJ2-2; TRBD2 is the table's D call, not checked against the DNA. TRBV21-1 is annotated as a pseudogene. The CDR3 loop spans 18 amino acids. The CDR3 coding sequence is TGTGCCAGCAGCAAAGAGGTAGCGGGGGAGTGTAGCGCCGGGGAGCTGTTTTTT. Translated, it gives CASSKEVAGECSAGELFF.

This sequence joins TRBV10-2 and TRBJ1-5; the match to TRBD1 covers 7 bases. The CDR3 runs to 12 residues. Germline loops: CDR1 WSHSY, CDR2 SAAADI. The V and J ends lost 6 bases and 6 bases, in that order; junction bases with no gene match: 2. In nucleotides, the CDR3 is TGCGCCAGCAGCCCAGGGGGTCAGCCCCAGCATTTT. It specifies CASSPGGQPQHF.

The V gene is TRBV2, the J gene TRBJ2-2, with TRBD2 identical over 13 bases. Germline CDR1 SNHLY, CDR2 FYNNEI. V shed 10 bases and J 5 bases; nucleotides not matched to a gene: 4. This CDR3 is built from 14 residues. The CDR3 DNA is TGTGCCACCCGGACTAGCGGGGGAACCGGGGAGCTGTTTTTT. Protein: CATRTSGGTGELFF.

The rearrangement links TRBV5-1 to TRBJ2-7, with 11 positions matching TRBD2. Losses at the gene ends were 0 bases for V and 3 bases for J; bases not matched to a gene: 2. The CDR3 is made up of 15 amino acids. From germline, CDR1 is SGHRS and CDR2 YFSETQ. CDR3 region: CASSLVLAGGYEQYF. CDR3 DNA: TGCGCCAGCAGCTTGGTTCTAGCGGGGGGCTACGAGCAGTACTTC.

The rearrangement joins TRBV6-5 to TRBJ1-5, with D unclear. V was trimmed by 2 bases and J by 7 bases, leaving 9 bases between them. Per germline, CDR1 MNHEY and CDR2 SVGAGI. The CDR3 extends over 13 amino acids. The DNA for the CDR3 is TGTGCCAGCAGTTACCTCTTGGGCCAGCCCCAGCATTTT. Its protein is CASSYLLGQPQHF.

This clone was detected only a few times. J is TRBJ2-5 and V is TRBV4-1, with 8 positions matching TRBD1. V lost 3 bases to trimming and J lost 5 bases; unmatched junction nucleotides: 20. The length of the CDR3 is 19 residues. The germline V gene encodes CDR1 MGHRA and CDR2 YSYEKL. The CDR3 DNA is TGCGCCAGCAGCCACCCCCCCAGGCACTGGGACAGGATGGGGGAGACCCAGTACTTC. Translated: CASSHPPRHWDRMGETQYF.